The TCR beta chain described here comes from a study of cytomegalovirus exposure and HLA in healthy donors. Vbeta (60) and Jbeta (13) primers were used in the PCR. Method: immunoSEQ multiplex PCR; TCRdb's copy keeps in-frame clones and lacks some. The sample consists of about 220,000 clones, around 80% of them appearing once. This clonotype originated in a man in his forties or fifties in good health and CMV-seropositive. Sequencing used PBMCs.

The CDR3 sequence: CASSIDRGRGGPQHF. CDR3 coding DNA: TGTGCCAGTAGTATAGATCGCGGCCGGGGGGGGCCCCAGCATTTT. The V and J genes are TRBV19 and TRBJ1-5; D perhaps matches TRBD1 (5 bases). V lost 0 bases and J lost 9, with 15 bases in between. Germline CDR1 is LNHDA and CDR2 is SQIVND (reference sequence). This CDR3 has 15 amino acids.